This T cell receptor beta chain was recorded in a study of shared clonotypes between healthy human individuals (dated by TCRdb to 2020 to 2021). At the level of the whole study: Three men and a couple of women, aged 18 to 49 years, made up the cohort. For each donor, three plates each were used for CD4 naive and CD4 memory, two plates were used for CD8 naive, and one plate was used for CD8 memory. To estimate repertoire size and how much clonotype sharing occurs between individuals, the study deeply sequenced the blood TCR repertoires of five or six healthy adults. Different laboratories and diverse techniques were used to prepare libraries and sequence TCR repertoires, to increase sequencing depth and limit assay-specific biases. Leukapheresis yielded between about 0.94 and 8.9 billion PBMCs per donor.

This clone occurred once. The antigen it recognizes is unknown. Base qualities are not recorded, but no much larger clone differs from it by a single base. The study at large found these results: Pairwise subsampling indicated that sequencing depth was expected to affect the degree of clonotype sharing among donors. Sampling was restricted to blood, and TCR repertoires in tissue are likely to differ from TCR repertoires in blood. Larger estimated clonotype richness was generally found for naive subsets than for memory subsets. Across a few donors, roughly 5.4% of naive CD4, roughly 3.8% of naive CD8, about 2% of memory CD4, and around 0.4% of memory CD8 clonotypes were shared. Higher generation probabilities were observed for clonotypes shared by all four sorted-subset donors than for non-shared clonotypes. Incomplete sequencing was indicated by rarefaction of sorted-subset datasets, despite the large sequencing depth. The genetic and exposure-history diversity represented was limited by the small number of donors.

Healthy HIV-negative adults with no recently reported acute infections or vaccinations were included as donors. All donors were Caucasian adults living in Nashville, Tennessee, USA. Magnetic negative selection was used to enrich CD4+ T cells, after which naive cells were positively selected on CD45RA and the negative fraction became the memory subset. Blood was collected by leukapheresis, and PBMCs were isolated by Ficoll-Histopaque density gradient centrifugation and then cryopreserved in liquid nitrogen vapor phase. Analytical flow cytometry was used to check the purity and quantity of each magnetically sorted T cell population. Genomic DNA was isolated from each sorted fraction and quantified by UV absorbance on a Nanodrop 2000c. Trimming takes 11 bases off V and 2 bases off J; junction bases not matched to a gene: 8. The CDR3 starts with the cysteine, ends with the phenylalanine, and has 13 residues. The entry retains the CDR3 DNA only, 39 bases that are in frame from base 1. Sequences KGHSH (CDR1) and LQKENI (CDR2) are obtained from the germline V gene.

Using the deep immunoSEQ assay, multiplex PCR amplified TCR CDR3 regions from genomic DNA. Extracted genomic DNA from each cell subset was spread evenly across all wells of several immunoSEQ 96-well plates, with each plate serving as a replicate. For sorted subsets, 200 to 250 ng of genomic DNA, equivalent to around 30,000 T cell genomes, went into each replicate PCR. Purified libraries were quantified with a Qubit 3.0 fluorometer, sized on a Bioanalyzer 2100, and re-quantified with the KAPA Library Quantification kit. Each immunoSEQ 96-well plate was sequenced on its own single-read 150-cycle Illumina NextSeq 550 flow cell. The source study handled its data this way. The immunoSEQ output contained only junctional sequences without quality scores, so filtering could not match that applied to full-length reads. Sequences were annotated with PyIR, a Python wrapper for IgBLAST v1.9, and V/J genes and CDR3 were assigned using IMGT germline references. Reads were removed for weak V/J assignments (E-value above 1e-6), missing CDR3, stop codons, out-of-frame junctions, or ambiguous translated residues. V3J clonotypes were defined as sequences sharing the same inferred V gene, J gene, and CDR3 amino acid sequence. Percentage overlap between repertoires was calculated by dividing the number of shared unique clonotypes by the size of the smaller repertoire. RTK rarefaction, the Chao1 estimator, and Recon v2.1 estimates of unobserved clonotypes were used to assess repertoire richness. Generation probabilities were computed with OLGA for all TCRbeta clonotypes obtained by the gDNA method from four donors. TCRdb's version of the immuneACCESS table is confined to in-frame rearrangements and falls short of the full clone set. An unresolved V gene accounts for under half of the shortfall where checked; the remainder is of unknown origin. V, J and clone size derive from that table, while D and trimming were established from the DNA sequence. Across this sample there are roughly 2 million clones, with under 97% seen only once. The top ten hold around 0.13% of the sample.

This receptor chain uses TRBV18 and TRBJ1-2; 7 bases in the junction line up with TRBD1. This receptor was taken from a man aged 18 to 30 in good health. Material for sequencing was naive CD4+ T cells sorted from blood. According to the study, the label for this sample's cell subset or site signals: CD45RA+ positively selected. This receptor has the CDR3 CAGSTGENYGYTF. The nucleotide sequence is TGTGCCGGCAGTACAGGGGAAAACTATGGCTACACCTTC. Extended through the reference TRBV18 and TRBJ1-2 proteins, this CDR3 yields the full variable domain: NAGVMQNPRHLVRRRGQEARLRCSPMKGHSHVYWYRQLPEEGLKFMVYLQKENIIDESGMPKERFSAEFPKEGPSILRIQQVVRGDSAAYFCAGSTGENYGYTFGSGTRLTVV.